These 29 T cell receptor beta chains were all obtained from the same sample, sequenced in a study of response to subunit inactivated influenza vaccine. TCRdb re-called the RT-PCR reads with MiXCR, one entry per CDR3 protein. The sample carries about 540,000 distinct CDR3 sequences, roughly 25% recorded once. A further study also used this sample, focusing on T cells expressing NK-cell markers. This second report adds: Synthesis of TCR beta cDNA relied on 5'RACE template switching carrying UMIs.

The sequences come from CD4+ T cells sorted from PBMCs, collected 11 to 12 days after vaccination. Source of these receptors: a man in his fifties or sixties who received an inactivated influenza vaccine.

The chain carries TRBV6-1 and TRBJ1-2, with D unresolved. V dropped 2 bases and J dropped 4 bases, with 5 bases sitting between them. Germline assignment: CDR1 MNHNS and CDR2 SASEGT. This CDR3 has 12 amino acids. The CDR3 region is CASSETGYGYTF. CDR3 coding DNA: TGTGCCAGCAGTGAAACCGGCTATGGCTACACCTTC.

This clonotype was observed a few times. The J gene is TRBJ1-1, the V gene TRBV25-1; D perhaps matches TRBD1 (6 bases). CDR3 length equals 13 residues. CDR1 and CDR2 from the germline V gene are MGHDK and SYGVNS. V was shortened by 5 bases and J by 3 bases, with 10 bases between the two germline ends. The DNA of the CDR3 is TGTGCCAGCAGTCGACAGGAATACACTGAAGCTTTCTTT. Translation: CASSRQEYTEAFF.

The sample holds one count of this clonotype. V and J are TRBV20-1 and TRBJ2-3; TRBD1 agrees at 9 bases. Trimming took 6 bases from V and 6 from J; bases not matched to a gene: 7. This CDR3 comprises 13 residues. Germline V CDR1 and CDR2: DFQATT, SNEGSKA (reference sequence). CDR3 nucleotide sequence: TGCAGTGCCCTGGGACAGGGAAGTGATACGCAGTATTTT. This gives the protein CSALGQGSDTQYF.

The rearrangement links TRBV18 to TRBJ2-7; 9 nucleotides align to TRBD1. The trim removed 5 bases at V and 5 bases at J, leaving 7 bases unmatched. The CDR3 covers 14 residues. Germline CDR1 and CDR2: KGHSH and LQKENI. This CDR3 reads CASSFRDRAHEQYF. CDR3 coding DNA: TGTGCCAGCTCATTCCGGGACAGGGCCCACGAGCAGTACTTC.

This clonotype was seen only a few times. J is TRBJ2-7 and V is TRBV28; TRBD2 might be the D (5 bases). The CDR3 runs 14 residues. V dropped 6 bases and J dropped 0 bases, with 12 bases sitting between them. Germline V gives CDR1 MDHEN, CDR2 SYDVKM. The CDR3 sequence is CASSGLTRSYEQYF. CDR3 nucleotide sequence: TGTGCCAGCAGCGGACTTACCCGCTCCTACGAGCAGTACTTC.

The rearrangement links TRBV7-2 to TRBJ2-5; D remains unclear. The CDR3 runs to 13 residues. Deletions cut 4 bases from V and 5 bases from J, with 11 bases between. Germline V lookup: CDR1 SGHTA, CDR2 FQGNSA. The CDR3 protein is CASSSRTHETQYF. The CDR3 nucleotides read TGTGCCAGCAGCTCACGTACGCACGAGACCCAGTACTTC.

This clonotype was recorded a few times. The gene calls are TRBV7-8 and TRBJ1-6, with D uncertain. Per germline, CDR1 SGHVS and CDR2 FQNEAQ. V was pared by 1 base and J by 10 bases, with 17 bases between. The CDR3 runs to 16 residues. In DNA, the CDR3 is TGTGCCAGCAGCTTAGGCGGAGGAAGGGCCGGGTCACCCCTCCACTTT. This sequence encodes CASSLGGGRAGSPLHF.

The sample holds a few counts of this clonotype. V and J are TRBV27 and TRBJ2-2; no definite D call. CDR1 MNHEY and CDR2 SMNVEV come from the germline V gene (reference sequence). This CDR3 has 17 amino acids. V was cut by 3 bases and J by 0 bases, with 14 bases left in between. The chain's CDR3 is CASSFRSHIANTGELFF. Written as DNA, the CDR3 is TGTGCCAGCAGTTTTCGCAGCCATATAGCGAACACCGGGGAGCTGTTTTTT.

The chain couples TRBV19 to TRBJ1-5, with a tentative D call TRBD1 (6 bases). The V gene lost 3 bases and the J gene lost 7 bases, with 16 bases spanning the gap. The CDR3 runs to 15 residues. Germline CDR1 is LNHDA and CDR2 is SQIVND (reference sequence). The CDR3, as DNA: TGTGCCAGTAGTATCCCCAGGGGATCTCAGCAGCCCCAGCATTTT. Amino acids: CASSIPRGSQQPQHF.

This chain connects TRBV7-3 to TRBJ2-1; D is unresolved. This CDR3 region has 13 residues. Trimming took off 0 bases at V and 5 bases at J, with 5 bases between the two ends. The V gene's germline CDR1 is SGHTA and CDR2 FQGTGA. The CDR3 here is CASSLTKDNEQFF. The CDR3, as DNA: TGTGCCAGCAGCTTAACGAAGGACAATGAGCAGTTCTTC.

This chain joins TRBV5-1 and TRBJ2-6; TRBD1 might be the D (6 bases). The CDR3 is 17 residues long. Germline CDR1 is SGHRS and CDR2 is YFSETQ. The germline V and J ends were trimmed by 4 bases and 0 bases, with 14 bases remaining between them. The CDR3 DNA follows: TGCGCCAGCAGCGCAGGACAGCGCTCCTCTGGGGCCAACGTCCTGACTTTC. Protein: CASSAGQRSSGANVLTF.

The J gene is TRBJ1-4, the V gene TRBV18; tentatively, D is TRBD1 (6 bases). This CDR3 is built from 15 residues. V lost 2 bases and J 5 bases, leaving 12 bases between the germline ends. The germline CDR1 and CDR2 sequences are KGHSH and LQKENI. This chain's CDR3 is CASSPTRDNNEKLFF. CDR3 sequence (DNA): TGTGCCAGCTCACCAACCAGGGACAACAATGAAAAACTGTTTTTT.

Many counts were recorded for this clonotype. J is TRBJ2-1 and V is TRBV20-1, with 10 bases aligning to TRBD2. The length of the CDR3 is 15 residues. Germline V gene data show CDR1 as DFQATT and CDR2 as SNEGSKA (reference sequence). Unmatched junction bases numbered 13, after V lost 6 bases and J lost 8 bases. The CDR3 region has the DNA TGCAGTGCACTTCCCACTAGCGGGATTTCCGATGAGCAGTTCTTC. This codes for CSALPTSGISDEQFF.

This clonotype was counted many times. This rearrangement joins TRBV6-1 to TRBJ2-7; TRBD2 is a possible D gene (5 bases). Trimming took 6 bases from V and 4 from J, leaving 7 bases between them. The CDR3 runs 11 residues. Per the germline V gene, CDR1 is MNHNS and CDR2 is SASEGT. The CDR3 DNA sequence: TGTGCCAGCAGCCGGGATTACGAGCAGTACTTC. It yields the protein CASSRDYEQYF.

This clonotype has a handful of counts. This sequence joins TRBV3-1 and TRBJ1-3; D is possibly TRBD1 (6 bases). Trimming removed 4 bases at V and 4 bases at J, with 8 bases between. Per the germline V gene, CDR1 is LGHDT and CDR2 is YNNKEL (reference sequence). There are 13 residues in the CDR3. The CDR3 sequence is CASSRDIGNTIYF. Here the CDR3 DNA reads TGTGCCAGCAGCCGGGACATCGGAAACACCATATATTTT. Full variable domain (rest looked up from reference TRBV3-1 and TRBJ1-3): DTAVSQTPKYLVTQMGNDKSIKCEQNLGHDTMYWYKQDSKKFLKIMFSYNNKELIINETVPNRFSPKSPDKAHLNLHINSLELGDSAVYFCASSRDIGNTIYFGEGSWLTVV.

This clonotype has a single count. This rearrangement joins TRBV6-2 or TRBV6-3 to TRBJ2-7, with 7 bases fitting TRBD2. V shed 0 bases and J 4 bases; nucleotides not matched to a gene: 6. The CDR3 sequence is 15 residues long. Germline CDR1 and CDR2: MNHEY and SVGEGT. CDR3 DNA: TGTGCCAGCAGTTACTCGCTCGGGAGGCTTTACGAGCAGTACTTC. This translates into CASSYSLGRLYEQYF.

Concerning this clonotype: The junction departs from the called germline gene at one end, perhaps through a read error. V is TRBV5-1 and J is TRBJ2-7; D is perhaps TRBD1 (5 bases). The CDR3 consists of 12 residues. The germline CDR1 and CDR2 sequences are SGHRS and YFSETQ. DNA for the CDR3: TGCGCCATCAGCGCCCAGGGATACGAGCAGTACTTC. This codes for CAISAQGYEQYF.

The sample holds a few counts of this clonotype. V is TRBV7-9 and J is TRBJ1-3; D remains unclear. V shed 3 bases and J shed 0 bases, with 6 bases lying between them. From germline, CDR1 is SEHNR and CDR2 FQNEAQ (reference sequence). The CDR3 sequence is 14 residues long. The CDR3, as DNA: TGTGCCAGCAGCTTTAGTACCTCTGGAAACACCATATATTTT. Translation: CASSFSTSGNTIYF.

The J gene is TRBJ2-7, the V gene TRBV5-1; D possibly matches TRBD1 or TRBD2 (5 bases each). The V end was cut by 4 bases, the J end by 6 bases, with 20 bases between. This CDR3 is 15 amino acids long. CDR1 SGHRS and CDR2 YFSETQ come from the germline V gene. The DNA for the CDR3 is TGCGCCAGCAGCCCCGGCGAGGTGAAGGGACGCGAGCAGTACTTC. This encodes CASSPGEVKGREQYF.

The chain is built from TRBV7-3 and TRBJ2-1, with 7 positions matching TRBD2. The germline CDR1 and CDR2 sequences are SGHTA and FQGTGA. V dropped 6 bases and J dropped 8; count of bases not matched to a gene: 7. The CDR3 consists of 13 residues. The CDR3 loop reads CASSMGGKDEQFF. CDR3 coding DNA: TGTGCCAGCAGTATGGGAGGGAAGGATGAGCAGTTCTTC.

This clonotype has just a few counts. The chain uses TRBV12-3 or TRBV12-4 and TRBJ1-2, with TRBD1 identical over 9 bases. Trimming cost V 5 bases and J 4 bases; bases outside gene matches: 11. This CDR3 is built from 16 residues. CDR3 in amino acids: CASSPSNRGHSYGYTF. The DNA of the CDR3 is TGTGCCAGCAGTCCGTCGAACAGGGGGCATAGCTATGGCTACACCTTC.

The chain uses TRBV7-2 and TRBJ2-3; 7 bases are a match to TRBD1. In germline, CDR1 is SGHTA, CDR2 FQGNSA. V gave up 8 bases and J gave up 2 bases; unmatched junction bases: 10. This CDR3 is built from 15 residues. The CDR3 loop reads CASGVTGSSTDTQYF. CDR3 in DNA: TGTGCCAGCGGGGTGACAGGGTCTTCCACAGATACGCAGTATTTT.

The chain couples TRBV12-3 or TRBV12-4 to TRBJ2-6; 8 bases fit TRBD1. The CDR3 runs to 16 residues. V lost 2 bases, J lost 1 base, and 1 base stayed unmatched. CDR3 nucleotides: TGTGCCAGCAGTTTATGGACAGGGTCTGGGGCCAACGTCCTGACTTTC. Its protein product is CASSLWTGSGANVLTF.

This clonotype came up a few times. The V and J genes are TRBV6-2 or TRBV6-3 and TRBJ2-1, with D hard to call. CDR1 is MNHEY and CDR2 is SVGEGT in the germline V gene. V was clipped by 7 bases and J by 0 bases, with 7 bases between them. This CDR3 region has 13 residues. CDR3 protein: CASTQSSYNEQFF. For the CDR3, the DNA is TGTGCCAGCACCCAAAGCTCCTACAATGAGCAGTTCTTC.

This CDR3 is CASTQRDSSPLHF. CDR3 DNA sequence: TGTGCCAGTACCCAGCGGGACAGTTCACCCCTCCACTTT. This chain uses TRBV19 with TRBJ1-6, with 7 bases aligning to TRBD1. This CDR3 is 13 amino acids long. V trimming: 7 bases; J trimming: 9 bases; junction bases outside the gene matches: 6. Germline V lookup: CDR1 LNHDA, CDR2 SQIVND (reference sequence).

In nucleotides, the CDR3 is TGCAGTGCTAGAGATTCCACAGGCAACCCCGATACGCAGTATTTT. This encodes CSARDSTGNPDTQYF. The rearrangement links TRBV20-1 to TRBJ2-3; D is perhaps TRBD1 (5 bases). Germline assignment: CDR1 DFQATT and CDR2 SNEGSKA (reference sequence). The CDR3 length is 15 residues. V was cut by 0 bases and J by 6 bases, with 16 bases left in between.

This chain joins TRBV11-2 and TRBJ2-2, with D maybe TRBD2 (5 bases). The germline CDR1 and CDR2 sequences are SGHAT and FQNNGV. There are 15 residues in the CDR3. V was pared by 3 bases and J by 5 bases, with 13 bases between. CDR3 DNA: TGTGCCAGCAGCTTCCGTATCCGGGGAACCGGGGAGCTGTTTTTT. Amino acids: CASSFRIRGTGELFF.

This clonotype was recorded a few times. The chain recombines TRBV14 with TRBJ2-3; D may be TRBD2 (5 bases). Trimming removed 1 base from V and 5 bases from J, with 13 bases in between. The CDR3 is 15 amino acids. The germline V gene has CDR1 SGHDN and CDR2 FVKESK. CDR3 region: CASSQVGSRGDTQYF. The CDR3 nucleotides read TGTGCCAGCAGCCAAGTTGGTTCTCGGGGAGATACGCAGTATTTT.

This clonotype was seen ten or more times. The chain combines TRBV12-3 or TRBV12-4 with TRBJ2-6, with D perhaps matching TRBD1 (6 bases). The CDR3 runs to 15 residues. V shed 6 bases and J shed 2 bases, with 11 bases lying between them. CDR3 region: CASSKQGTGANVLTF. CDR3 nucleotide sequence: TGTGCCAGCAGCAAACAGGGTACTGGGGCCAACGTCCTGACTTTC.